This TCR beta chain was recorded in a study of cytotoxic CD8 clonotypes in ibrutinib-treated CLL. Across the study: The cohort had over ten relapsed/refractory and approximately 15 treatment-naive patients, fewer than 18 IGHV unmutated. Collecting the response samples happened after a median approximately 11 months of treatment, with a range of 6 to 36. Study observations and caveats: Starting clonality was above that of age-matched healthy donors and tracked circulating CD8+ T-cell counts. Clonality was higher at ibrutinib response and returned toward baseline at progression.

With respect to this clone: What it binds is unknown.

Using immunoSEQ multiplex PCR, the repertoire was profiled, and TCRdb retains in-frame clones only, with some absent. The repertoire has around 300,000 clones, roughly 79% of them found once; the top ten carry about 6.3%. Trimming removed 5 bases from V and 1 base from J; junction bases left unmatched: 13. CDR1 is SGHDN and CDR2 is FVKESK in the germline V gene. The CDR3 consists of 17 residues. This specimen consisted of PBMCs, obtained before ibrutinib treatment. This TCR was recovered from a human donor with chronic lymphocytic leukemia. The chain has TRBV14 and TRBJ2-5; 7 bases map to TRBD1. The DNA of the CDR3 is TGTGCCAGCAGCGATCCAGGGGGTACTGTCCTCCAAGAGACCCAGTACTTC. Its translation: CASSDPGGTVLQETQYF. The full variable domain, with the rest looked up from reference TRBV14 and TRBJ2-5, is EAGVTQFPSHSVIEKGQTVTLRCDPISGHDNLYWYRRVMGKEIKFLLHFVKESKQDESGMPNNRFLAERTGGTYSTLKVQPAELEDSGVYFCASSDPGGTVLQETQYFGPGTRLLVL.